Following are 9 T cell receptor beta chains from one sample sequenced in a study of cytomegalovirus exposure and HLA in healthy donors. Primers included in the PCR were 60 Vbeta and 13 Jbeta primers. This table comes from immunoSEQ multiplex PCR, and its TCRdb copy is limited to in-frame clones, with some not included. The sample consists of about 140,000 clones, roughly 80% of them appearing once. Sequencing was performed on PBMCs. The receptors here all came from a female donor in good health and CMV-seronegative.

The chain employs TRBV7-9 and TRBJ1-2; 7 bases agree with TRBD1. Germline CDR1 reads SEHNR; CDR2 reads FQNEAQ (reference sequence). The CDR3 is 16 amino acids. The ends lost 7 bases at V and 0 bases at J; junction bases unmatched: 11. The CDR3 loop is CASTPQGISSNYGYTF. In DNA, the CDR3 is TGTGCCAGCACCCCACAGGGGATTTCCTCTAACTATGGCTACACCTTC.

This clone has a single count. The rearrangement uses TRBV11-2 and TRBJ2-5; 9 bases fit TRBD1. The CDR3 contains 16 residues. The germline V gene encodes CDR1 SGHAT and CDR2 FQNNGV. J lost 4 bases, V lost 4 bases, and 10 bases had no gene match. CDR3 residues: CASSSGRTGVGETQYF. CDR3 nucleotides: TGTGCCAGCAGCTCTGGCCGGACAGGGGTGGGAGAGACCCAGTACTTC.

V is TRBV9 and J is TRBJ2-2; D possibly corresponds to TRBD1 (7 bases). Trimming took 3 bases from V and 5 from J, leaving 11 bases between them. CDR1 SGDLS and CDR2 YYNGEE come from the germline V gene. The CDR3 has 14 amino acids. The CDR3 sequence: CASSDPGGTGELFF. CDR3 nucleotides: TGTGCCAGCAGCGACCCAGGGGGGACCGGGGAGCTGTTTTTT.

This chain links TRBV27 with TRBJ2-5, with a weak D call TRBD1 (6 bases). The ends were cut back, 6 bases at V and 2 bases at J, with 13 bases in the middle. Germline CDR1 MNHEY, CDR2 SMNVEV (reference sequence). The CDR3 extends over 14 amino acids. Written as DNA, the CDR3 is TGTGCCAGCAGCAACCGGGACAAGCAAGAGACCCAGTACTTC. Its protein product is CASSNRDKQETQYF.

This clone was picked up a small number of times. The chain links TRBV7-3 to TRBJ1-1; 8 bases line up with TRBD1. V trimming: 6 bases; J trimming: 7 bases; junction bases outside the gene matches: 1. The CDR3 extends over 11 amino acids. The germline CDR1 and CDR2 sequences are SGHTA and FQGTGA. CDR3 DNA sequence: TGTGCCAGCAGTACAGGGGGTGAAGCTTTCTTT. Translation: CASSTGGEAFF.

The chain combines TRBV5-1 with TRBJ2-7, with TRBD1 matching 10 bases. V dropped 1 base and J dropped 5; count of bases not matched to a gene: 9. The CDR3 sequence is 16 residues long. Germline V gene lookup returns CDR1 SGHRS and CDR2 YFSETQ. The DNA of the CDR3 is TGCGCCAGCAGCTTGAGTGGGACAGGGGCGTCCAACGAGCAGTACTTC. Protein product: CASSLSGTGASNEQYF. The variable domain in full, completed from reference TRBV5-1 and TRBJ2-7, reads KAGVTQTPRYLIKTRGQQVTLSCSPISGHRSVSWYQQTPGQGLQFLFEYFSETQRNKGNFPGRFSGRQFSNSRSEMNVSTLELGDSALYLCASSLSGTGASNEQYFGPGTRLTVT.

This chain uses TRBV5-6 with TRBJ2-3; no clear D. Trimming took 3 bases from V and 1 from J, leaving 12 bases between them. Germline V CDR1 and CDR2: SGHDT, YYEEEE. CDR3 size: 15 residues. CDR3 DNA sequence: TGTGCCAGCAGCTATAAAGGTGGGCGCACAGATACGCAGTATTTT. Amino acid sequence: CASSYKGGRTDTQYF.

This clone was detected once. This rearrangement joins TRBV28 to TRBJ2-7, with TRBD2 matching over 14 bases. Trimming at V came to 6 bases and at J to 0 bases, leaving 16 bases not matched to a gene. This CDR3 region has 20 residues. The germline CDR1 and CDR2 sequences are MDHEN and SYDVKM. DNA of the CDR3: TGTGCCAGCAGGCAAGTGGGACTAGCGGGAGTGGAAGGGGGCTCCTACGAGCAGTACTTC. Protein product: CASRQVGLAGVEGGSYEQYF.

The J gene is TRBJ2-7, the V gene TRBV9; D call uncertain. Germline V gene lookup returns CDR1 SGDLS and CDR2 YYNGEE. Trimming removed 0 bases at V and 2 bases at J, with 9 bases between. This CDR3 is built from 14 residues. CDR3 in DNA: TGTGCCAGCAGCGTAGCGGCCAGGCCCTACGAGCAGTACTTC. Residues: CASSVAARPYEQYF. Complete variable domain (other parts from reference TRBV9 and TRBJ2-7): DSGVTQTPKHLITATGQRVTLRCSPRSGDLSVYWYQQSLDQGLQFLIQYYNGEERAKGNILERFSAQQFPDLHSELNLSSLELGDSALYFCASSVAARPYEQYFGPGTRLTVT.